These T cell receptor beta chains were read from a single sample in a study of blood T cell repertoires in COVID-19. TCRdb's table, derived via immunoSEQ multiplex PCR, lists solely in-frame clones and lacks some. The repertoire holds 150,000 to 200,000 clones, about 90% seen once, with roughly 9.8% in the top ten. The sequenced material came from peripheral blood. The source of these receptors is a woman aged 55 to 70 with COVID-19, enrolled during active disease. CDR3s include the opening cysteine and the closing phenylalanine or tryptophan. The order of the fields is clone size, V gene, D gene, J gene, CDR3 DNA, CDR3 protein. A D gene is named only where the DNA matches it firmly. Clone size is stated in some rows and not others, as once, few, many or a class when expanded.

abundance: -; v_gene: TRBV9; d_gene: -; j_gene: TRBJ1-3; CDR3nt: TGTGCCACAGGTGGGGCCAACTCTGGAAACACCATATATTTT; CDR3aa: CATGGANSGNTIYF
abundance: -; v_gene: TRBV4-1; d_gene: TRBD1; j_gene: TRBJ1-2; CDR3nt: TGCGCCAGCAGGCACAGGGGGCTCGGGGACTATGGCTACACCTTC; CDR3aa: CASRHRGLGDYGYTF
abundance: -; v_gene: TRBV5-5; d_gene: TRBD1; j_gene: TRBJ1-2; CDR3nt: TGTGCCAGCAGCTCGCAGCCCGGGACAGGGACCTATGGCTACACCTTC; CDR3aa: CASSSQPGTGTYGYTF
abundance: -; v_gene: TRBV18; d_gene: -; j_gene: TRBJ1-2; CDR3nt: TGTGCCAGCTCACCACTACAGGTTAACTATGGCTACACCTTC; CDR3aa: CASSPLQVNYGYTF
abundance: -; v_gene: TRBV7-3; d_gene: -; j_gene: TRBJ2-6; CDR3nt: TGTGCCAGCAGCCTCCAGGTATCCTCTGGGGCCAACGTCCTGACTTTC; CDR3aa: CASSLQVSSGANVLTF
abundance: -; v_gene: TRBV27; d_gene: -; j_gene: TRBJ1-1; CDR3nt: TGTGCCAGCAGGTTCCGGGTTCTGAACACTGAAGCTTTCTTT; CDR3aa: CASRFRVLNTEAFF
abundance: -; v_gene: TRBV9; d_gene: -; j_gene: TRBJ1-1; CDR3nt: TGTGCCAGCAGCGTAGGTCCAGGGAACACTGAAGCTTTCTTT; CDR3aa: CASSVGPGNTEAFF
abundance: -; v_gene: TRBV7-9; d_gene: TRBD1; j_gene: TRBJ1-2; CDR3nt: TGTGCCAGCAGCTCGGGACAGGGAGTTGGCTACACCTTC; CDR3aa: CASSSGQGVGYTF
abundance: -; v_gene: TRBV11-3; d_gene: -; j_gene: TRBJ1-3; CDR3nt: TGTGCCAGCAGCTTATCGGGAAACACCATATATTTT; CDR3aa: CASSLSGNTIYF
abundance: -; v_gene: TRBV9; d_gene: -; j_gene: TRBJ2-7; CDR3nt: TGTGCCAGCAGCGGGGGCAGCTTCGGGTACGAGCAGTACTTC; CDR3aa: CASSGGSFGYEQYF
abundance: -; v_gene: TRBV21-1; d_gene: -; j_gene: TRBJ2-7; CDR3nt: TGTGCCACGTCCGGGACTAGCGCATACGAGCAGTACTTC; CDR3aa: CATSGTSAYEQYF
abundance: once; v_gene: TRBV14; d_gene: -; j_gene: TRBJ2-1; CDR3nt: TGTGCCAGCAGCCAAGAAACAGGTGCGGGAGAGCAGTTCTTC; CDR3aa: CASSQETGAGEQFF
abundance: -; v_gene: TRBV7-9; d_gene: TRBD2; j_gene: TRBJ2-3; CDR3nt: TGTGCCAGCAGCTTATCAGCGGGAGGGCTAGATACGCAGTATTTT; CDR3aa: CASSLSAGGLDTQYF
abundance: -; v_gene: TRBV10-3; d_gene: -; j_gene: TRBJ2-7; CDR3nt: TGTGCCATCAGTGGTTCCCAGGGGCGATACGAGCAGTACTTC; CDR3aa: CAISGSQGRYEQYF
abundance: -; v_gene: TRBV28; d_gene: TRBD1; j_gene: TRBJ1-3; CDR3nt: TGTGCCAGCAGTTGGACAGGGCCTGGAAACACCATATATTTT; CDR3aa: CASSWTGPGNTIYF
abundance: -; v_gene: TRBV18; d_gene: -; j_gene: TRBJ1-3; CDR3nt: TGTGCCAGCTCACCATTGTCGCAGGGAAGGGCTGGAAACACCATATATTTT; CDR3aa: CASSPLSQGRAGNTIYF
abundance: -; v_gene: TRBV2; d_gene: TRBD1; j_gene: TRBJ1-5; CDR3nt: TGTGCCAGCAGGGTGGGACAGGGAGGAGGTCAGCCCCAGCATTTT; CDR3aa: CASRVGQGGGQPQHF
abundance: -; v_gene: TRBV7-9; d_gene: -; j_gene: TRBJ2-5; CDR3nt: TGTGCCAGCAGCTTAGCCGGTAGCACAGAGACCCAGTACTTC; CDR3aa: CASSLAGSTETQYF
abundance: -; v_gene: TRBV27; d_gene: -; j_gene: TRBJ1-2; CDR3nt: TGTGCCAGCAGTCCTGGGAGAGGCTATGGCTACACCTTC; CDR3aa: CASSPGRGYGYTF
abundance: -; v_gene: TRBV18; d_gene: -; j_gene: TRBJ1-1; CDR3nt: TGTGCCAGCTCCCTTTCATCGCGGAGCACTGAAGCTTTCTTT; CDR3aa: CASSLSSRSTEAFF
abundance: -; v_gene: TRBV18; d_gene: TRBD1; j_gene: TRBJ1-1; CDR3nt: TGTGCCAGCTCACCCTTTCTGACAGGGGTTGTCACTGAAGCTTTCTTT; CDR3aa: CASSPFLTGVVTEAFF
abundance: -; v_gene: TRBV5-1; d_gene: TRBD1; j_gene: TRBJ1-4; CDR3nt: TGCGCCAGCAGCTTTGGGGGACAGGGGATCCCTAATGAAAAACTGTTTTTT; CDR3aa: CASSFGGQGIPNEKLFF
abundance: once; v_gene: TRBV6-4; d_gene: -; j_gene: TRBJ1-2; CDR3nt: TGTGCCAGCAGGGCGGGACTGGCCTATGGCTACACCTTC; CDR3aa: CASRAGLAYGYTF
abundance: few; v_gene: TRBV3-1/TRBV3-2; d_gene: -; j_gene: TRBJ2-7; CDR3nt: TGTGCCAGCAGCCCTTCAGGGGGGCTAGCGCACTCCTACGAGCAGTACTTC; CDR3aa: CASSPSGGLAHSYEQYF
abundance: -; v_gene: TRBV9; d_gene: -; j_gene: TRBJ2-5; CDR3nt: TGTGCCAGCAGCGTACCAAGCCCGAGCGGACAAGAGACCCAGTACTTC; CDR3aa: CASSVPSPSGQETQYF
abundance: -; v_gene: TRBV4-3; d_gene: TRBD2; j_gene: TRBJ2-5; CDR3nt: TGCGCCAGCAGCCCCACTAGCGGGAGATCGGGAGAGACCCAGTACTTC; CDR3aa: CASSPTSGRSGETQYF
abundance: -; v_gene: TRBV11-2; d_gene: -; j_gene: TRBJ1-5; CDR3nt: TGTGCCAGCAGCTCCGGTCCGTCCGGGGTCCAGCCCCAGCATTTT; CDR3aa: CASSSGPSGVQPQHF
abundance: -; v_gene: TRBV14; d_gene: -; j_gene: TRBJ1-6; CDR3nt: TGTGCCAGCAGCCAAGCAGATGCGGGCGGTGGTTCACCCCTCCACTTT; CDR3aa: CASSQADAGGGSPLHF
abundance: few; v_gene: TRBV7-2; d_gene: -; j_gene: TRBJ1-6; CDR3nt: TGTGCCAGCAGCTTATTGGGCAGTAATTCACCCCTCCACTTT; CDR3aa: CASSLLGSNSPLHF
abundance: -; v_gene: TRBV5-4; d_gene: -; j_gene: TRBJ2-7; CDR3nt: TGTGCCAGCAGCCAAGGGGCGATAAGCACCTACGAGCAGTACTTC; CDR3aa: CASSQGAISTYEQYF
abundance: -; v_gene: TRBV6-4; d_gene: -; j_gene: TRBJ2-2; CDR3nt: TGTGCCAGCAGTGCACAAACGAACACCGGGGAGCTGTTTTTT; CDR3aa: CASSAQTNTGELFF
abundance: once; v_gene: TRBV30; d_gene: TRBD1; j_gene: TRBJ2-1; CDR3nt: TGTGCCTGGACTCCGGGACAGGGGATCAATGAGCAGTTCTTC; CDR3aa: CAWTPGQGINEQFF
abundance: -; v_gene: TRBV9; d_gene: -; j_gene: TRBJ2-1; CDR3nt: TGTGCCAGCAGCGTAGAACTAGCCTACAATGAGCAGTTCTTC; CDR3aa: CASSVELAYNEQFF
abundance: -; v_gene: TRBV6-1; d_gene: TRBD2; j_gene: TRBJ2-1; CDR3nt: TGTGCCAGCAGTGAAGAAGCGGGACCCTACAATGAGCAGTTCTTC; CDR3aa: CASSEEAGPYNEQFF
abundance: -; v_gene: TRBV3-1/TRBV3-2; d_gene: -; j_gene: TRBJ1-1; CDR3nt: TGTGCCAGCAGCCAGAGGTTCCAGGGCACTGAAGCTTTCTTT; CDR3aa: CASSQRFQGTEAFF